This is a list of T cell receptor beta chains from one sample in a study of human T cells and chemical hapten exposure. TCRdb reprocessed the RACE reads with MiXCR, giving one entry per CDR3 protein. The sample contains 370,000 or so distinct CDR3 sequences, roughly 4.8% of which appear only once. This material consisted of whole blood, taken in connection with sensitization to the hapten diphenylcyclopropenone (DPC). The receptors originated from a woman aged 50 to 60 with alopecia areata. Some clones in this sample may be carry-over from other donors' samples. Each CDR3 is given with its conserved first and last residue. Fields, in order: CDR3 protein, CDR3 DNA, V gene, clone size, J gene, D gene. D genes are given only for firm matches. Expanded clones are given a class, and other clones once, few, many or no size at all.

CDR3: CSALAGGGGTDTQYF; DNA: TGCAGTGCTCTAGCGGGGGGAGGTGGCACAGATACGCAGTATTTT; V: TRBV20-1; size: few; J: TRBJ2-3; D: TRBD2
CDR3: CSVDSSLYGYTF; DNA: TGCAGCGTTGACTCGTCGCTCTATGGCTACACCTTC; V: TRBV29-1; size: few; J: TRBJ1-2; D: NA
CDR3: CASSLGPSYGYTF; DNA: TGTGCCAGCAGTTTAGGGCCTTCCTATGGCTACACCTTC; V: TRBV12-3/TRBV12-4; size: many; J: TRBJ1-2; D: NA
CDR3: CASSLRSGGTNTEAFF; DNA: TGCGCCAGCAGCTTGAGGTCAGGGGGCACGAACACTGAAGCTTTCTTT; V: TRBV5-1; size: many; J: TRBJ1-1; D: TRBD1
CDR3: CASSLQGLKDTEAFF; DNA: TGTGCCAGCAGTTTACAGGGCCTTAAGGACACTGAAGCTTTCTTT; V: TRBV27; size: many; J: TRBJ1-1; D: NA
CDR3: CASSLAPSPGNEQFF; DNA: TGCGCCAGCAGCTTGGCCCCCTCCCCTGGCAATGAGCAGTTCTTC; V: TRBV5-1; size: NA; J: TRBJ2-1; D: NA
CDR3: CASTGGGPAYTQYF; DNA: TGTGCCAGCACTGGCGGGGGGCCAGCCTATACGCAGTATTTT; V: TRBV6-5; size: many; J: TRBJ2-3; D: TRBD2
CDR3: CSAKNLARSYEQYF; DNA: TGCAGTGCTAAGAACCTAGCGAGATCCTACGAGCAGTACTTC; V: TRBV20-1; size: many; J: TRBJ2-7; D: NA
CDR3: CASSLEGFHQPQHF; DNA: TGCGCCAGCAGCTTAGAAGGGTTCCATCAGCCCCAGCATTTT; V: TRBV5-1; size: few; J: TRBJ1-5; D: NA
CDR3: CASSYSGFGYTF; DNA: TGTGCCAGCAGTTACTCAGGATTTGGCTACACCTTC; V: TRBV6-5; size: many; J: TRBJ1-2; D: NA
CDR3: CASSRRDWGYTGELFF; DNA: TGTGCCAGCAGTCGTCGGGACTGGGGCTACACCGGGGAGCTGTTTTTT; V: TRBV6-2/TRBV6-3; size: many; J: TRBJ2-2; D: NA
CDR3: CASSGGRAGDEQFF; DNA: TGTGCCAGCAGCGGAGGACGAGCGGGAGATGAGCAGTTCTTC; V: TRBV9; size: many; J: TRBJ2-1; D: TRBD2
CDR3: CAWSGLDYEQYF; DNA: TGTGCCTGGAGCGGACTAGACTACGAGCAGTACTTC; V: TRBV30; size: many; J: TRBJ2-7; D: TRBD2
CDR3: CASKEVYGYTF; DNA: TGTGCCAGCAAGGAGGTCTATGGCTACACCTTC; V: TRBV28; size: many; J: TRBJ1-2; D: NA
CDR3: CASSPRVGPYSNQPQHF; DNA: TGTGCCAGCAGCCCGCGCGTCGGACCCTATAGCAATCAGCCCCAGCATTTT; V: TRBV5-8; size: many; J: TRBJ1-5; D: NA
CDR3: CSANPPTGGYTEAFF; DNA: TGCAGTGCTAACCCTCCTACAGGGGGATACACTGAAGCTTTCTTT; V: TRBV20-1; size: many; J: TRBJ1-1; D: TRBD1
CDR3: CASSQETGASHSNQPQHF; DNA: TGTGCCAGCAGCCAAGAAACAGGGGCTAGTCATAGCAATCAGCCCCAGCATTTT; V: TRBV4-2; size: many; J: TRBJ1-5; D: TRBD1
CDR3: CASSVTGWPDTQYF; DNA: TGTGCCAGCAGTGTGACAGGGTGGCCAGATACGCAGTATTTT; V: TRBV6-6; size: many; J: TRBJ2-3; D: TRBD1